This record looks at one TCR beta chain sequence and its context. Its antigen is still unknown. CDR1 and CDR2 are read off the germline V gene as MNHNS and SASEGT. Including cysteine and phenylalanine, the CDR3 has 14 amino acids. The DNA is not on file. This entry belongs to a study of T cells expressing NK-cell markers (TCRdb year 2020). Broadly, across the study: In sorted CD3+CD56+NKG2C+, CD3+CD56+NKG2C- and CD3+CD56-NKG2C+ T-cell subsets from about 8 donors, TCR beta-chain repertoires were profiled. Among the eight sequenced donors, only one was HCMV-seronegative, while the other seven were HCMV-seropositive. The study sequenced eight donors, all healthy volunteers chosen at random: three men and five women. Sequencing of the libraries produced 2 x 150 bp reads on Illumina HiSeq 2000/2500, MiSeq or NextSeq. The research as a whole found: Whether the expanded NKG2C-expressing T cell clones were specific for HCMV antigens remained unclear. Those dominant clonotypes were again the most abundant among CD3+CD56-NKG2C+ cells in several donors, at about 28.3-65%. In more than five donors, the dominant CD3+CD56+NKG2C+ clonotypes were found to rank among the top 10 CD8+ clonotypes and to make up about 1.0-8% of CD8+ T cells.

Sequencing was performed on an Illumina HiSeq 2000. 5'RACE template switching, by which a universal primer site and unique molecular identifiers were added, was used to make TCR beta cDNA libraries. Priming for cDNA synthesis came from the TCR beta constant segment, and two successive PCR amplification steps followed. Under the source paper's analysis protocol: MIGEC was used to demultiplex reads and group reads by UMI, and MiTCR was used to assemble and quantify clonotypes. To exclude erroneous sequences, only TCR cDNA sequences supported by at least two reads were retained. The tcR package was used for downstream repertoire analysis, and clonotypes were matched between fractions using CDR3 nucleotide sequence together with V segment. VDJmatch was used to annotate antigen specificity against VDJdb, with one amino acid substitution allowed in CDR3. The reads went through TCRdb reprocessing, and each CDR3 protein sequence gets one entry with no DNA. For this entry, the V and J calls and clone size follow TCRdb and not the study's own pipeline. The table for this sample records hundreds of thousands of distinct CDR3 sequences. The ten largest make up approximately 7% of the sample.

HCMV-specific IgG was detected in serum with a commercial ELISA kit to determine HCMV serostatus. Peripheral blood mononuclear cells were isolated from blood by Ficoll density gradient centrifugation. This TCR was recovered from a woman between 18 and 70 years old in good health. Sequenced input: blood T cells: a sorted CD56 or NKG2C T cell subset, CD4+ or CD8+ T cells, or bulk PBMC T cells (not recorded which). The rearranged segments are TRBV6-1 and TRBJ1-5. The CDR3 protein sequence reads: CASSVEWGNQPQHF.